Listed here is a single T cell receptor beta chain. This sample is part of a study of OX40 agonist ivuxolimab in advanced cancers. The repertoire was sequenced with immunoSEQ multiplex PCR; TCRdb's copy has only in-frame clones and lacks some. The table includes about 75,000 clones, around 86% detected once. The CDR3 loop spans 14 amino acids. The V end was cut by 1 base, the J end by 7 bases, with 10 bases between. The germline V gene has CDR1 KGHSH and CDR2 LQKENI. The V gene is TRBV18, the J gene TRBJ2-2, with no clear D. This TCR derives from an adult with an advanced solid tumor such as melanoma, head and neck, liver or kidney cancer. Sample: CD4+ or CD8+ T cells sorted from blood, taken in a trial of the OX40 agonist ivuxolimab. CDR3 sequence: CASSPLTADGELFF. The DNA of the CDR3 is TGTGCCAGCTCACCACTGACGGCCGACGGGGAGCTGTTTTTT.